The entry that follows covers one TCR beta chain sequence. This sample's time point: pretreatment peripheral blood. Locally advanced or metastatic urothelial carcinoma affected all patients. These data are taken from a study of PD-L1 blockade in urothelial cancer. Study as a whole: Intravenous atezolizumab, 1,200 mg every 3 weeks, was begun by patients in the mid-2010s.

Germline CDR1 LNHDA, CDR2 SQIVND (reference sequence). The CDR3 runs 15 residues. Trimming removed 8 bases from V and 3 bases from J; junction bases left unmatched: 5. Here immunoSEQ multiplex PCR was the method, and the copy in TCRdb shows in-frame clones only, minus some. The repertoire holds more than 45,000 clones, with approximately 85% as singletons. The chain has TRBV19 and TRBJ2-7; 15 positions agree with TRBD2. The input for sequencing was PBMCs, taken around atezolizumab (anti-PD-L1) treatment. This sequence was found in a man over 45 with urothelial cancer. This chain's CDR3 is CASSGLAGGNYEQYF. For the CDR3, the DNA is TGTGCCAGTTCGGGACTAGCGGGAGGTAACTACGAGCAGTACTTC.